What follows describes a single TCR beta chain. The target antigen is unknown. These data belong to a study of cytomegalovirus exposure and HLA in healthy donors. Overall study findings and caveats: The classifier reportedly diagnosed cytomegalovirus status with high specificity and sensitivity. Most TCR sequences showed up rarely, but some public TCRs showed up in many donors.

The primer mix had 60 Vbeta and 13 Jbeta primers. Using immunoSEQ multiplex PCR, the repertoire was profiled, and TCRdb retains in-frame clones only, with some absent. The data contain roughly 95,000 clones, approximately 80% of them singletons. The length of the CDR3 is 15 residues. Germline V lookup: CDR1 MNHEY, CDR2 SVGAGI. V trimming: 6 bases; J trimming: 4 bases; junction bases outside the gene matches: 10. This TCR came from a man aged 25 to 40 in good health and CMV-seropositive. The sequenced sample consisted of PBMCs. The V call is TRBV6-5, the J call TRBJ1-1; the match to TRBD1 covers 8 bases. This CDR3 reads CASRTTGGPRTEAFF. The CDR3 DNA sequence: TGTGCCAGCAGGACCACAGGGGGACCACGCACTGAAGCTTTCTTT.